Shown below are 2 T cell receptor beta chains from a single sample sequenced in a study of T cells in Graves' hyperthyroidism and ophthalmopathy. TCR beta CDR3 sequences were amplified from RNA transcripts. HTBI primers were employed in a first-round RT-PCR of the TCR CDR3. One entry per CDR3 protein results from TCRdb running MiXCR on the multiplex PCR reads. The sample consists of about 400,000 distinct CDR3 sequences, about 15% of them appearing once. The sequenced sample consisted of blood. These receptors all stem from a woman aged 25 to 39 with Graves' hyperthyroidism.

V is TRBV25-1 and J is TRBJ2-2; unclear D gene. Trimming removed 1 base from V and 1 base from J, with 7 bases in between. This CDR3 region has 15 residues. Germline CDR1 is MGHDK and CDR2 is SYGVNS. Here the CDR3 reads CASSELSGNTGELFF. CDR3 DNA sequence: TGTGCCAGCAGTGAATTATCCGGGAACACCGGGGAGCTGTTTTTT.

The chain carries TRBV11-2 and TRBJ2-2; 11 nucleotides match TRBD2. CDR3 length: 17 residues. The germline gives CDR1 SGHAT, CDR2 FQNNGV. V lost 5 bases, J lost 1 base, and 6 bases stayed unmatched. CDR3 in amino acids: CASSPPGLAVNTGELFF. In DNA, the CDR3 is TGTGCCAGCAGCCCGCCGGGACTAGCGGTGAACACCGGGGAGCTGTTTTTT.